These 16 T cell receptor beta chains were sequenced from one sample in a study of blood T cell repertoires in COVID-19. Method: immunoSEQ multiplex PCR; TCRdb's copy keeps in-frame clones and lacks some. The data show approximately 260,000 clones, 80% to 90% seen once. The sequenced sample was peripheral blood. Receptors were obtained from a woman in her seventies with acute or convalescent COVID-19.

The V and J genes are TRBV18 and TRBJ1-1, with 10 nucleotides matching TRBD1. The CDR3 runs to 12 residues. Germline loops: CDR1 KGHSH, CDR2 LQKENI. The trim removed 4 bases at V and 7 bases at J, leaving 0 bases unmatched. For the CDR3, the DNA is TGTGCCAGCTCACGGGACAGGGGTGAAGCTTTCTTT. Its translation: CASSRDRGEAFF.

The chain has TRBV5-6 and TRBJ2-7, with unresolved D. Looked up from germline, CDR1 is SGHDT and CDR2 is YYEEEE. The CDR3 loop spans 15 amino acids. Trimming removed 6 bases from V and 5 bases from J, with 21 bases in between. The CDR3 DNA follows: TGTGCCAGCACTGGGTTGGAGCTCCCGGCCCACGAGCAGTACTTC. As protein: CASTGLELPAHEQYF.

The chain uses TRBV18 and TRBJ1-4, with 7 positions matching TRBD1. The ends lost 5 bases at V and 8 bases at J; junction bases unmatched: 11. The germline CDR1 and CDR2 sequences are KGHSH and LQKENI. The CDR3 loop spans 15 amino acids. This chain's CDR3 is CASSSRQGRGEKLFF. Written as DNA, the CDR3 is TGTGCCAGCTCATCCCGACAGGGCCGGGGCGAAAAACTGTTTTTT.

This clone was counted between two and nine times. The chain uses TRBV25-1 and TRBJ1-2, with 10 positions matching TRBD1. Germline V gives CDR1 MGHDK, CDR2 SYGVNS. J gave up 4 bases and V 2 bases, and 10 bases lay outside the gene matches. The CDR3 extends over 17 amino acids. The CDR3 protein is CASSEGGGQGGIYGYTF. CDR3 DNA sequence: TGTGCCAGCAGTGAAGGGGGAGGACAGGGGGGTATCTATGGCTACACCTTC.

This rearrangement joins TRBV14 to TRBJ2-7, with D possibly TRBD2 on 6 matching bases. Germline assignment: CDR1 SGHDN and CDR2 FVKESK. With 4 bases removed from V and 1 base from J, the gap between germline ends came to 17 bases. The CDR3 is 16 residues long. CDR3 bases: TGTGCCAGCAGCCGGATCCCCGGGGGTCCTTCCTACGAGCAGTACTTC. Amino acids: CASSRIPGGPSYEQYF.

A few counts support this clone. The chain employs TRBV4-1 and TRBJ1-1; perhaps TRBD1 as D (5 bases). CDR1 MGHRA and CDR2 YSYEKL come from the germline V gene. The CDR3 is made up of 16 amino acids. V was trimmed by 1 base and J by 5 bases, leaving 17 bases between them. CDR3 residues: CASSQVLGVSLTEAFF. CDR3 sequence (DNA): TGCGCCAGCAGCCAAGTGCTAGGGGTCAGTCTAACTGAAGCTTTCTTT.

The V gene is TRBV14, the J gene TRBJ1-2, with D possibly matching TRBD1 (6 bases). Looked up from germline, CDR1 is SGHDN and CDR2 is FVKESK. Trimming removed 6 bases at V and 4 bases at J, with 12 bases between. CDR3 length: 13 residues. The CDR3 protein is CASSADRVYGYTF. The CDR3, as DNA: TGTGCCAGCAGTGCGGACAGAGTCTATGGCTACACCTTC.

V and J are TRBV20-1 and TRBJ2-7, with 9 bases lining up with TRBD1. This CDR3 is built from 11 residues. CDR1 and CDR2 (germline): DFQATT, SNEGSKA (reference sequence). Here the CDR3 DNA reads TGCAGGGCGACAGGGGGCTACGAGCAGTACTTC. Translating gives CRATGGYEQYF.

On this clone itself: The same CDR3 arises from other DNA sequences in this sample as well. The chain carries TRBV6-1 and TRBJ1-2; tentatively, D is TRBD1 (6 bases). The V and J ends lost 3 bases and 5 bases respectively, with 19 bases between them. The CDR3 consists of 16 residues. Germline CDR1 MNHNS, CDR2 SASEGT. CDR3 bases: TGTGCCAGCAGTGAGCGGGTTGGGGGACAACTGTATGGCTACACCTTC. It yields the protein CASSERVGGQLYGYTF.

This chain links TRBV2 with TRBJ2-7; 12 nucleotides align to TRBD1. Germline V gene data show CDR1 as SNHLY and CDR2 as FYNNEI. The CDR3 is made up of 15 amino acids. The ends lost 5 bases at V and 2 bases at J; junction bases unmatched: 4. In DNA, the CDR3 is TGTGCCAGCAGTCAGGGACAGGGGGCCCCCTACGAGCAGTACTTC. It encodes CASSQGQGAPYEQYF.

The rearrangement uses TRBV3-1 (or the pseudogene TRBV3-2) and TRBJ1-1; 7 bases fit TRBD1. Germline V gene sequence: CDR1 LGHDT, CDR2 YNNKEL (reference sequence). After removal of 5 bases from V and 0 bases from J, the junction contained 6 bases not matched to a gene. The CDR3 spans 15 residues. CDR3 sequence: CASSNPGTVNTEAFF. As DNA, the CDR3 is TGTGCCAGCAGCAATCCCGGGACAGTGAACACTGAAGCTTTCTTT.

The chain links TRBV6-2 or TRBV6-3 to TRBJ2-7; 8 nucleotides line up with TRBD2. The length of the CDR3 is 16 residues. Per germline, CDR1 MNHEY and CDR2 SVGEGT. J was trimmed by 3 bases and V by 4 bases; bases with no gene match: 11. As DNA, the CDR3 is TGTGCCAGCAGTTCCTTCCACGGGACTAGTTACTACGAGCAGTACTTC. This encodes CASSSFHGTSYYEQYF.

The V call is TRBV6-5, the J call TRBJ2-7; no clear D gene. Trimming took 8 bases from V and 0 from J, leaving 17 bases between them. There are 15 residues in the CDR3. Germline V lookup: CDR1 MNHEY, CDR2 SVGAGI. The CDR3: CASFGRSSGSYEQYF. The CDR3 DNA reads TGTGCCAGCTTCGGTCGGTCGAGTGGCTCCTACGAGCAGTACTTC.

The gene calls are TRBV5-1 and TRBJ1-1, with a weak D call TRBD1 (5 bases). The V gene lost 4 bases and the J gene lost 0 bases, with 16 bases spanning the gap. Germline V gene lookup returns CDR1 SGHRS and CDR2 YFSETQ. The CDR3 extends over 16 amino acids. The CDR3 bases are TGCGCCAGCAGCCCCTCCGGGGGTTGGGTGAACACTGAAGCTTTCTTT. Its translation is CASSPSGGWVNTEAFF.

The gene calls are TRBV21-1 and TRBJ1-6; the DNA was not used to check the table's D call, TRBD1. TRBV21-1 is flagged as a pseudogene. This CDR3 contains 14 residues. The CDR3, as DNA: TGTGCCAGCAGCCCACGGGACAGGGATTCACCCCTCCACTTT. This sequence encodes CASSPRDRDSPLHF.

The CDR3 is CASTDHLEAFF. Written as DNA, the CDR3 is TGTGCCAGCACTGACCACCTTGAGGCTTTCTTT. The rearrangement links TRBV2 to TRBJ1-1; D is unclear. V shed 7 bases and J shed 11 bases, with 14 bases lying between them. The CDR3 totals 11 residues. CDR1 is SNHLY, CDR2 FYNNEI, per germline.